Following are 28 T cell receptor beta chains from one sample sequenced in a study of blood T cells in healthy people across ages. With a J-beta primer mix and a sample-barcoded 5' primer, a second PCR ran roughly 7 to 11 cycles. TCRdb ran MiXCR on the 5' RACE reads and lists one entry per CDR3 protein. The sample holds about 620,000 distinct CDR3 sequences, around 50% seen once. Sequencing input: blood. The receptor source for this set is a woman of 80 years or more in good health.

The chain carries TRBV7-8 and TRBJ2-7; TRBD2 aligns across 9 bases. In germline, CDR1 is SGHVS, CDR2 FQNEAQ. J gave up 4 bases and V 4 bases, and 11 bases lay outside the gene matches. The CDR3 runs 16 residues. The CDR3 region has the DNA TGTGCCAGCAGCTCAGAGCGGCGGGGGGGCTTTTACGAGCAGTACTTC. It codes for CASSSERRGGFYEQYF.

This clonotype was recorded many times. J is TRBJ2-3 and V is TRBV20-1, with a possible D match to TRBD2 (6 bases). Germline assignment: CDR1 DFQATT and CDR2 SNEGSKA (reference sequence). V was trimmed by 6 bases and J by 5 bases, leaving 21 bases between them. CDR3 length: 15 amino acids. The CDR3 DNA follows: TGCAGTGCGAGACGCGGCTCGGGGGACCAAGATACGCAGTATTTT. Translated, it gives CSARRGSGDQDTQYF.

Comment on this clonotype: A much larger clone differs by one base, so this may be a read error. The V gene is TRBV5-1, the J gene TRBJ2-5; D unclear. Trimming shortened V by 4 bases and J by 5 bases, and 15 bases separated the two germline ends. The CDR3 runs 14 residues. Germline loops: CDR1 SGHRS, CDR2 YFSETQ. The CDR3 reads CASSVGTLGETQYF. CDR3 in DNA: TGCGCCAGCAGCGTAGGCACCCTGGGGGAGACCCAGTACTTC. The full variable domain, in which reference TRBV5-1 and TRBJ2-5 provide the parts outside the CDR3, is KAGVTQTPRYLIKTRGQQVTLSCSPISGHRSVSWYQQTPGQGLQFLFEYFSETQRNKGNFPGRFSGRQFSNSRSEMNVSTLELGDSALYLCASSVGTLGETQYFGPGTRLLVL.

This clonotype was counted only a few times. A much larger clone sits a single nucleotide away, making a read error possible. The gene calls are TRBV29-1 and TRBJ2-1; TRBD1 is a possible D gene (6 bases). The J call could be wrong; TRBJ2-7 is a better fit for the DNA end. Germline assignment: CDR1 SQVTM and CDR2 ANQGSEA. This CDR3 contains 13 residues. The CDR3 spells CSVVGQYYNEQYF. The CDR3 coding sequence is TGCAGCGTTGTAGGACAGTATTACAATGAGCAGTACTTC.

This clonotype was recorded at least ten times. This rearrangement joins TRBV10-3 to TRBJ2-1; TRBD2 is a possible D gene (6 bases). Looked up from germline, CDR1 is ENHRY and CDR2 is SYGVKD. The CDR3 length is 12 residues. Trimming cost V 7 bases and J 5 bases, with 9 bases left between them. The CDR3 nucleotides are TGTGCCATCAATACGGGGGACAATGAGCAGTTCTTC. Translation gives CAINTGDNEQFF.

This clonotype was recorded at least ten times. This sequence joins TRBV20-1 and TRBJ2-7, with 8 bases matching TRBD2. The CDR3 has 15 residues. V trimming: 1 base; J trimming: 0 bases; junction bases outside the gene matches: 5. Germline V gene sequence: CDR1 DFQATT, CDR2 SNEGSKA (reference sequence). CDR3 bases: TGCAGTGCTAGAGGGACTAGCCCGATCTCCTACGAGCAGTACTTC. Translation gives CSARGTSPISYEQYF.

This clonotype came up many times. The V and J genes are TRBV5-1 and TRBJ2-7; TRBD1 or TRBD2 may be the D gene (5 bases each). V lost 4 bases to trimming and J lost 5 bases, with 19 bases between them. This CDR3 has 15 residues. Looked up from germline, CDR1 is SGHRS and CDR2 is YFSETQ. The CDR3 protein is CASSGGKSGYHEQYF. Here the CDR3 DNA reads TGCGCCAGCAGCGGGGGAAAATCAGGGTATCACGAGCAGTACTTC. Combining the CDR3 with reference TRBV5-1 and TRBJ2-7 gives the whole variable domain KAGVTQTPRYLIKTRGQQVTLSCSPISGHRSVSWYQQTPGQGLQFLFEYFSETQRNKGNFPGRFSGRQFSNSRSEMNVSTLELGDSALYLCASSGGKSGYHEQYFGPGTRLTVT.

About this clonotype itself: One end of the junction fails to match germline, which may point to a read error. The chain joins TRBV5-1 to TRBJ2-1; 9 positions match TRBD1. The V gene's germline CDR1 is SGHRS and CDR2 YFSETQ. CDR3 size: 15 residues. CDR3 region: CVSSLGTGRVNEQFF. The DNA of the CDR3 is TGCGTCAGCAGCTTGGGGACAGGGAGGGTCAATGAGCAGTTCTTC.

The gene calls are TRBV20-1 and TRBJ1-2; weak D call: TRBD1 (5 bases). The length of the CDR3 is 12 residues. CDR1 and CDR2 from the germline V gene are DFQATT and SNEGSKA (reference sequence). V shed 5 bases and J shed 6 bases, with 13 bases lying between them. The CDR3 coding sequence is TGCAGTGCTCCGGGACCTCGTGATGGCTACACCTTC. Protein product: CSAPGPRDGYTF.

V usage is TRBV4-1 and J usage is TRBJ1-6; TRBD1 is a possible D gene (5 bases). The CDR3 spans 17 residues. Germline V gene sequence: CDR1 MGHRA, CDR2 YSYEKL. V gave up 0 bases and J gave up 8 bases, with 17 bases separating them. The CDR3 coding sequence is TGCGCCAGCAGCCAAGATCAGGGAATTTTAACGGATTCACCCCTCCACTTT. It yields the protein CASSQDQGILTDSPLHF.

The V call is TRBV10-2, the J call TRBJ2-2; D call uncertain. CDR3 length: 14 residues. From germline, CDR1 is WSHSY and CDR2 SAAADI. Trimming took 3 bases from V and 0 from J, leaving 5 bases between them. The CDR3 region has the DNA TGCGCCAGCAGTGAAATCCCGAACACCGGGGAGCTGTTTTTT. Residues: CASSEIPNTGELFF.

There are many counts of this clonotype. CDR3 DNA sequence: TGTGCCAGCAGCTCCCTAGCGGCCCCTAGGAATGAGCAGTTCTTC. Protein: CASSSLAAPRNEQFF. V and J are TRBV11-1 and TRBJ2-1; 7 bases line up with TRBD2. Looked up from germline, CDR1 is SGHAT and CDR2 is FQDESV (reference sequence). V was pared by 4 bases and J by 7 bases, with 10 bases of the junction left unmatched. This CDR3 contains 15 residues. The whole variable domain, remainder taken from reference TRBV11-1 and TRBJ2-1, is EAEVAQSPRYKITEKSQAVAFWCDPISGHATLYWYRQILGQGPELLVQFQDESVVDDSQLPKDRFSAERLKGVDSTLKIQPAELGDSAMYLCASSSLAAPRNEQFFGPGTRLTVL.

The chain has TRBV2 and TRBJ2-7; the D is unclear. V was shortened by 7 bases and J by 5 bases, with 9 bases between the two germline ends. The CDR3 is 11 residues long. The germline gives CDR1 SNHLY, CDR2 FYNNEI. This CDR3 reads CASNPGNEQYF. As DNA, the CDR3 is TGTGCCAGCAACCCCGGAAACGAGCAGTACTTC. Variable domain in full (rest from reference TRBV2 and TRBJ2-7): EPEVTQTPSHQVTQMGQEVILRCVPISNHLYFYWYRQILGQKVEFLVSFYNNEISEKSEIFDDQFSVERPDGSNFTLKIRSTKLEDSAMYFCASNPGNEQYFGPGTRLTVT.

The rearrangement uses TRBV6-6 and TRBJ2-5; 8 bases match TRBD2. CDR1 is MNHNY, CDR2 SVGAGI, per germline (reference sequence). The CDR3 length is 15 residues. The ends lost 6 bases at V and 11 bases at J; junction bases unmatched: 17. CDR3 residues: CASRAGRAGDNEQYF. CDR3 sequence (DNA): TGTGCCAGCAGGGCCGGACGAGCGGGGGACAATGAGCAGTACTTC.

This chain links TRBV20-1 with TRBJ2-7; D gene ambiguous. This CDR3 has 12 amino acids. The germline V gene has CDR1 DFQATT and CDR2 SNEGSKA (reference sequence). Trimming pared 6 bases from V and 1 base from J, leaving 10 bases between. The CDR3 reads CSAPRSSYEQYF. The CDR3 coding sequence is TGCAGTGCCCCACGCTCTTCCTACGAGCAGTACTTC.

The V and J genes are TRBV3-1 and TRBJ2-3; 10 nucleotides agree with TRBD2. The CDR3 covers 16 residues. Losses at the gene ends were 4 bases for V and 3 bases for J; bases not matched to a gene: 7. The germline gives CDR1 LGHDT, CDR2 YNNKEL (reference sequence). CDR3 DNA sequence: TGTGCCAGCAGCCGTAAAGCGGGAGGGCCTACAGATACGCAGTATTTT. Translating gives CASSRKAGGPTDTQYF.

The chain is built from TRBV5-1 and TRBJ2-5; 9 bases agree with TRBD1. Germline V gene sequence: CDR1 SGHRS, CDR2 YFSETQ. The CDR3 length is 12 residues. Germline trimming cut 5 bases from V and 7 bases from J; bases unmatched to any gene: 3. The CDR3 region has the DNA TGCGCCAGCAGACTGGACAGGGGGACCCAGTACTTC. This codes for CASRLDRGTQYF.

This clonotype was counted at least ten times. The rearrangement uses TRBV5-1 and TRBJ2-6; D is ambiguous. The CDR3 is 17 residues long. With 1 base removed from V and 0 bases from J, the gap between germline ends came to 11 bases. The germline V gene has CDR1 SGHRS and CDR2 YFSETQ. The CDR3 bases are TGCGCCAGCAGCTTGTTCGGCGGATACTCTGGGGCCAACGTCCTGACTTTC. Translated, it gives CASSLFGGYSGANVLTF.

The rearrangement links TRBV25-1 to TRBJ1-4, with TRBD1 identical over 9 bases. The trim removed 3 bases at V and 1 base at J, leaving 6 bases unmatched. Germline CDR1 is MGHDK and CDR2 is SYGVNS. The CDR3 sequence is 17 residues long. The CDR3 loop reads CASSDDRGSGTNEKLFF. The CDR3 DNA is TGTGCCAGCAGTGACGACAGGGGGTCTGGAACTAATGAAAAACTGTTTTTT.

The CDR3 DNA reads as TGTGCCTCAACCCGTCCAGGGGCATCCTACAATGAGCAGTTCTTC. Protein product: CASTRPGASYNEQFF. The genes are TRBV30 and TRBJ2-1; a possible D gene is TRBD1 (6 bases). The CDR3 is made up of 15 amino acids. V was clipped by 7 bases and J by 1 base, with 17 bases between them. Germline V CDR1 and CDR2: GTSNPN, SVGIG (reference sequence).

The chain has TRBV9 and TRBJ2-3; TRBD2 is a possible D gene (5 bases). CDR1 and CDR2 (germline): SGDLS, YYNGEE. The CDR3 contains 16 residues. V lost 4 bases and J lost 2, with 17 bases in between. The DNA of the CDR3 is TGTGCCAGCAGCACCGGGGTGGCGATAACCACAGATACGCAGTATTTT. This translates into CASSTGVAITTDTQYF.

Ten or more counts support this clonotype. This rearrangement joins TRBV7-4 to TRBJ1-1; D call uncertain. This CDR3 comprises 13 residues. Germline CDR1 is SGHVT and CDR2 is SQSDAQ. Trimming removed 0 bases at V and 4 bases at J, with 6 bases between. The CDR3 nucleotides read TGTGCCAGCAGCTTAGCCTGGCCCACTGAAGCTTTCTTT. Protein product: CASSLAWPTEAFF.

The genes are TRBV7-6 and TRBJ1-1, with 7 bases matching TRBD1. The germline V gene has CDR1 SGHVS and CDR2 FNYEAQ. The CDR3 loop spans 14 amino acids. The V gene end was trimmed by 5 bases and the J gene end by 0 bases; junction bases not matched to a gene: 3. CDR3 sequence (DNA): TGTGCCAGCAGCGGGGGACAGATGAACACTGAAGCTTTCTTT. Translating it yields CASSGGQMNTEAFF.

This clonotype was observed at least ten times. The rearrangement links TRBV28 to TRBJ2-1, with D hard to call. The V and J ends lost 4 bases and 10 bases respectively, with 11 bases between them. From germline, CDR1 is MDHEN and CDR2 SYDVKM. CDR3 size: 12 residues. CDR3 in DNA: TGTGCCAGCAGTTCCCTGATGAGGGAGCAGTTCTTC. Encoded protein: CASSSLMREQFF.

The chain uses TRBV30 and TRBJ2-5; D is possibly TRBD1 (6 bases). The CDR3 totals 13 residues. Germline values: CDR1 GTSNPN, CDR2 SVGIG (reference sequence). V was clipped by 4 bases and J by 2 bases, with 11 bases between them. CDR3 nucleotide sequence: TGTGCCTGGAACAGACAGGAACAAGAGACCCAGTACTTC. This codes for CAWNRQEQETQYF.

For this clonotype: It may be a read error: a sequence one base away is much more abundant. This chain joins TRBV14 and TRBJ2-1; D unclear. Germline V gene lookup returns CDR1 SGHDN and CDR2 FVKESK. The CDR3 is 17 residues long. This chain's CDR3 is CANSQRTPIGSYNEQFF. The CDR3, as DNA: TGTGCCAACAGCCAGAGGACCCCAATCGGCTCCTACAATGAGCAGTTCTTC.

The V call is TRBV29-1, the J call TRBJ1-5; a possible D gene is TRBD1 (5 bases). There are 14 residues in the CDR3. CDR1 SQVTM and CDR2 ANQGSEA come from the germline V gene. Trimming stripped 7 bases from V and 3 bases from J, with 16 bases between. CDR3 in DNA: TGCAGCGCTAGGGAGGGGATGAACAATCAGCCCCAGCATTTT. Translating it yields CSAREGMNNQPQHF.

This clonotype has a handful of counts. V usage is TRBV12-3 or TRBV12-4 and J usage is TRBJ2-5, with D perhaps matching TRBD2 (5 bases). Matching the DNA end better, TRBJ2-7 makes the J call doubtful. The CDR3 is 13 amino acids. In DNA, the CDR3 is TGTGCCAGCAGTTTGAGAGCGGCCTACGAGCAGTACTTC. Its translation is CASSLRAAYEQYF.